Listed here is a single TCR beta chain. The PCR contained 60 Vbeta and 13 Jbeta primers. Libraries were prepared by immunoSEQ multiplex PCR; TCRdb keeps only in-frame clonotypes and omits some of them. The sample has 150,000 to 200,000 clones; 70% to 80% are singletons. This entry belongs to a study of cytomegalovirus exposure and HLA in healthy donors. Sequencing input: PBMCs. The sequence was obtained from a woman aged 50 to 60 in good health and CMV-seronegative.

CDR3 sequence: CASSHTQGSTDTQYF. In DNA, the CDR3 is TGCGCCAGCAGCCACACACAGGGGAGCACAGATACGCAGTATTTT. The chain links TRBV4-1 to TRBJ2-3; TRBD1 matches at 7 bases. Germline-derived CDR1 and CDR2 are MGHRA and YSYEKL. The CDR3 is 15 amino acids. Losses at the gene ends were 3 bases for V and 0 bases for J; bases not matched to a gene: 3.